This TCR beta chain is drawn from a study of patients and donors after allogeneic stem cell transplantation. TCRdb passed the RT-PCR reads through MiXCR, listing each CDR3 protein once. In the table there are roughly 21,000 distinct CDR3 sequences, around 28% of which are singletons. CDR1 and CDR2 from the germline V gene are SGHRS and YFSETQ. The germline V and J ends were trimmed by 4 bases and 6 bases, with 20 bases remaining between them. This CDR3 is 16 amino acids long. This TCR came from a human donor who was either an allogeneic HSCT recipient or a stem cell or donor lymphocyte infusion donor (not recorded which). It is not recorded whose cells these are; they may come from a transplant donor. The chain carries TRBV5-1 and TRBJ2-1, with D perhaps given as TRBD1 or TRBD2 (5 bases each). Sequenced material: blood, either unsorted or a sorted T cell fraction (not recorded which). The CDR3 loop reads CASSRGVQGKGNEQFF. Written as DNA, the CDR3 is TGCGCCAGCAGCCGAGGGGTCCAGGGAAAGGGCAATGAGCAGTTCTTC.